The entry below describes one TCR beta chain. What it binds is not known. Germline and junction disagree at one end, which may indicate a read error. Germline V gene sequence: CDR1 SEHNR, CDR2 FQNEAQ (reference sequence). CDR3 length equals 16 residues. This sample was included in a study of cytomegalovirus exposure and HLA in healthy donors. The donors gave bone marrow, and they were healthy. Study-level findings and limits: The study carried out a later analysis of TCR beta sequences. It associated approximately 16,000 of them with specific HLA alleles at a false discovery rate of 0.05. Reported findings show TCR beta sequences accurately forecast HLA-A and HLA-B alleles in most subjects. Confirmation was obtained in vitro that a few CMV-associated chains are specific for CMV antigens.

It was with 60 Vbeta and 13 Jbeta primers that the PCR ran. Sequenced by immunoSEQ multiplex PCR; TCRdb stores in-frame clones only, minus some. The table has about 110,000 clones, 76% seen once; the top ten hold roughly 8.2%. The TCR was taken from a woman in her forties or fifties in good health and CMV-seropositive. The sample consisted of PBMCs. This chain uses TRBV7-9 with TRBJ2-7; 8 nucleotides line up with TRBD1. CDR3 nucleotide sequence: TGTTCCAGCAGCTTATCGGCAACAGGGGGGAGCTACGAGCAGTACTTC. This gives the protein CSSSLSATGGSYEQYF.